A single sample gave rise to the 5 T cell receptor beta chains below, sequenced in a study of blood T cell repertoires in COVID-19. This table comes from immunoSEQ multiplex PCR, and its TCRdb copy is limited to in-frame clones, with some not included. Of about 180,000 clones listed, 70% to 90% are singletons. Source material: peripheral blood. The receptors shown here come from a man aged 55 to 69 with acute or convalescent COVID-19.

V and J are TRBV2 and TRBJ2-1; TRBD1 matches at 11 bases. The CDR3 length is 15 residues. V dropped 6 bases and J dropped 8; count of bases not matched to a gene: 9. The V gene's germline CDR1 is SNHLY and CDR2 FYNNEI. Written as DNA, the CDR3 is TGTGCCAGCAGGGACAGGGGGCTGACCCCAGATGAGCAGTTCTTC. Its translation: CASRDRGLTPDEQFF.

The V gene is TRBV28, the J gene TRBJ2-7, with 10 bases matching TRBD1. V gave up 4 bases and J gave up 6 bases; unmatched junction bases: 9. Germline V gives CDR1 MDHEN, CDR2 SYDVKM. This CDR3 has 15 residues. CDR3 in DNA: TGTGCCAGCAGTTCGGGGGGGACAGGGGTCCCCGAGCAGTACTTC. As protein: CASSSGGTGVPEQYF. Supplemented by reference TRBV28 and TRBJ2-7, the full variable domain reads DVKVTQSSRYLVKRTGEKVFLECVQDMDHENMFWYRQDPGLGLRLIYFSYDVKMKEKGDIPEGYSVSREKKERFSLILESASTNQTSMYLCASSSGGTGVPEQYFGPGTRLTVT.

The chain carries TRBV2 and TRBJ1-4; 10 bases map to TRBD1. Germline V gene lookup returns CDR1 SNHLY and CDR2 FYNNEI. The V segment lost 2 bases and the J segment 6 bases; nucleotides outside the gene matches: 3. The CDR3 sequence is 15 residues long. CDR3 nucleotide sequence: TGTGCCAGCAGTGAATGGGGACAGGGGTATGAAAAACTGTTTTTT. Translated: CASSEWGQGYEKLFF.

This sequence joins TRBV5-3 and TRBJ2-5; 9 bases map to TRBD2. TRBV5-3 is noted as an ORF with a role that remains uncertain. Trimming took 9 bases from V and 5 from J; bases not matched to a gene: 2. The CDR3 covers 11 residues. The CDR3 here is CATRGGETQYF. In DNA, the CDR3 is TGTGCCACGCGGGGGGGCGAGACCCAGTACTTC.

This chain connects TRBV28 to TRBJ2-7, with a tentative D call TRBD1 (6 bases). Between the trimmed V and J ends, which lost 6 bases and 4 bases, there was a span of 13 bases. The CDR3 is 13 residues long. The germline gives CDR1 MDHEN, CDR2 SYDVKM. CDR3 in amino acids: CASRFYRDYEQYF. In nucleotides, the CDR3 is TGTGCCAGCAGGTTTTACAGGGATTACGAGCAGTACTTC.